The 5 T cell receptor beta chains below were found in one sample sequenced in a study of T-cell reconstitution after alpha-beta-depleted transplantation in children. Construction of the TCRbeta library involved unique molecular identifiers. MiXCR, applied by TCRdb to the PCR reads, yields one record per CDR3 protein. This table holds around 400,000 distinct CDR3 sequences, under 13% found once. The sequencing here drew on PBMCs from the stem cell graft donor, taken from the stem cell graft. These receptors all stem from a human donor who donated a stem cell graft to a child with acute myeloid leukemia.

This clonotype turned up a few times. CDR3 amino acids: CASSATSGLGYEQFF. The CDR3 coding sequence is TGCGCCAGCAGCGCGACTAGCGGGCTGGGCTATGAGCAGTTCTTC. This chain links TRBV5-1 with TRBJ2-1; 10 bases match TRBD2. CDR1 SGHRS and CDR2 YFSETQ come from the germline V gene. This CDR3 has 15 amino acids. The trim removed 4 bases at V and 8 bases at J, leaving 9 bases unmatched.

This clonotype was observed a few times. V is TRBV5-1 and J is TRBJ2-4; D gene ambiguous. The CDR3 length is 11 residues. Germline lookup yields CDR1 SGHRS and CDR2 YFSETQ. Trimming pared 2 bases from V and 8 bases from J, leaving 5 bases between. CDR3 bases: TGCGCCAGCAGCTTCCTCGACATTCAGTACTTC. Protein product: CASSFLDIQYF.

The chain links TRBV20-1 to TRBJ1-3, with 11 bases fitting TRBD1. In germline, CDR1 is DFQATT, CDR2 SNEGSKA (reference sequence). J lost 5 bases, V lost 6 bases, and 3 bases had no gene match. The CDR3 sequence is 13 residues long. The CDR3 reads CSAGTGGRNTIYF. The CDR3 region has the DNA TGCAGTGCCGGGACAGGGGGTAGAAACACCATATATTTT.

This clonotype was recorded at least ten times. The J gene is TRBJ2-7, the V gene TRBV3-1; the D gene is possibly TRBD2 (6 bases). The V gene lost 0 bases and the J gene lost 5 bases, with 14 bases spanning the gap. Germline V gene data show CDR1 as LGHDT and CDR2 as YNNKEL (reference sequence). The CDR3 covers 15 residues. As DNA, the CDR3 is TGTGCCAGCAGCCAAGACGAAACGGGACTGGACGAGCAGTACTTC. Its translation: CASSQDETGLDEQYF.

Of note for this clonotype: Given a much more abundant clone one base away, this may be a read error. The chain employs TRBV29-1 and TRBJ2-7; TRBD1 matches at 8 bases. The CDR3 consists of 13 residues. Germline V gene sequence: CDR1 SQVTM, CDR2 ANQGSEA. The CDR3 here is CTVEVQGAYEQYF. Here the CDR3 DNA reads TGCACCGTTGAAGTGCAGGGGGCTTACGAGCAGTACTTC.